The clone carrying this T cell receptor beta chain was recorded once. The target antigen is unknown. This CDR3 region has 14 residues. The germline CDR1 and CDR2 sequences are MDHEN and SYDVKM. With V trimmed by 7 bases and J by 3 bases, 8 bases remained unmatched. The sample originates from a study of tissue T cells after allogeneic stem cell transplantation. Study as a whole: Adult allogeneic hematopoietic cell transplant recipients with steroid-refractory graft-versus-host disease were prospectively enrolled for research autopsy. Pre-transplant PBMCs were recipient-derived, available from four or five GVHD patients.

The method was immunoSEQ multiplex PCR; TCRdb's version includes in-frame clones alone and lacks a portion of them. Among 35,000 to 50,000 clones listed, 80% to 95% were seen once. Findings and caveats of the study: Only a limited share of tissue TCRs appeared in blood or spleen.

The clonotype comes from a woman between 35 and 70 years old who later had graft-versus-host disease after an allogeneic stem cell transplant. Material: blood, obtained before transplantation. The rearrangement links TRBV28 to TRBJ1-1, with TRBD1 matching over 7 bases. The CDR3 region is CASMRADRYTEAFF. CDR3 bases: TGTGCCAGCATGAGGGCGGACAGGTACACTGAAGCTTTCTTT.